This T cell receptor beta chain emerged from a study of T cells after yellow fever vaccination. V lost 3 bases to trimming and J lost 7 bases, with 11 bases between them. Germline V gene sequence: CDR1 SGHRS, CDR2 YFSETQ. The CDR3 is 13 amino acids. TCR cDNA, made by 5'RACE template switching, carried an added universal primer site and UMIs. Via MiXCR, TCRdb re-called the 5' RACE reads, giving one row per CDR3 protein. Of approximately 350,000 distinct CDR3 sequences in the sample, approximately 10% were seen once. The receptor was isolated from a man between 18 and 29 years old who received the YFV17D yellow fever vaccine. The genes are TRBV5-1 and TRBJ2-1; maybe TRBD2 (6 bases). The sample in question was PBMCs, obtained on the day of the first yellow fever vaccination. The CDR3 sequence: CASSSPSGNEQFF. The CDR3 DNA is TGCGCCAGCAGCTCACCCAGCGGGAATGAGCAGTTCTTC.